This T cell receptor beta chain was captured by sequencing in a study of Tregs in tolerant kidney transplant recipients. From germline, CDR1 is LNHDA and CDR2 SQIVND (reference sequence). The V segment lost 6 bases and the J segment 3 bases; nucleotides outside the gene matches: 6. The CDR3 spans 14 residues. Clones were read by immunoSEQ multiplex PCR, and TCRdb kept only the in-frame ones, dropping some. Among some 55,000 clones listed, 80% to 90% were seen once. This clonotype was sampled from a human donor who received a combined kidney and bone marrow transplant. The chain combines TRBV19 with TRBJ2-3; 7 nucleotides line up with TRBD2. Sequencing used Tregs from blood, obtained before the transplant. The CDR3, as DNA: TGTGCCAGTAGGCTTGGCGGGAGTACAGATACGCAGTATTTT. Encoded protein: CASRLGGSTDTQYF.